The TCR beta chain described here comes from a study of cytomegalovirus exposure and HLA in healthy donors (TCRdb year 2017). Regarding the study in general: A later analysis indicated that the 90 to 150 validation repertoires were generated on the platform also employed for the approximately 700 repertoires of the first cohort. The study was designed to test whether signatures of past pathogen exposure could be identified by cataloging public T cell receptors. Besides the first cohort of roughly 660 subjects, a separate validation cohort made up of some 110 different subjects was used. To predict cytomegalovirus infection status, the study combined high-throughput TCR immunosequencing, statistical association of individual TCRs with disease status, and machine learning.

The library relied on the immunoSEQ multiplex PCR assay. On the authors' methods: A statistical classification framework was built to diagnose cytomegalovirus status from the catalog of TCR beta chain sequences. TCRdb mirrors the immuneACCESS table, restricted to in-frame sequences. Some clones are absent from its copies; in checked studies, under half trace to an unresolved V gene, and the reason for the others is unknown. D and trimming were read from the DNA, whereas the V and J calls and clone size are those reported in that table. This sample is represented by some 310,000 clones; around 90% of them were singletons. Roughly 0.96% of the sample belongs to the ten largest clones. The donors were included in the validation cohort of over a hundred subjects, a group kept apart from the approximately 670-subject first cohort. Study-wide conclusions, independent of this receptor: Subsequent analysis determined that TCRs grouped into clusters in the first cohort also showed a tendency toward co-occurrence across the 90 to 150 validation repertoires, and 85% to 95% of cluster scores exceeded 0. The classifier was reported to diagnose cytomegalovirus status with high specificity and sensitivity in both the original and validation cohorts. The authors suggested that the approach could potentially be generalized to other disease states and immunological phenotypes. Most TCR sequences were observed very rarely across donors, whereas some public TCRs were present in many individuals. A total of about 150 TCR beta chains were listed by the study as associated with cytomegalovirus. In vitro tests confirmed that a few of the cytomegalovirus-associated TCR beta chains recognize cytomegalovirus antigens. A later analysis had no HLA typing for the validation cohort, so co-occurrence there was scored across all 130 or so repertoires.

This clone was seen a few times. Its target antigen remains unknown. The sample holds no much larger clone one base away, and base qualities are not on file. CDR1 SGHVS and CDR2 FNYEAQ are derived from the germline V gene. The CDR3 runs 13 amino acids, cysteine and phenylalanine included. Here the CDR3 DNA is all that survives: 39 bases in frame from base 1. The germline ends are 14 bases apart after V is trimmed by 8 bases and J by 3 bases. The TCR originated in a man aged 30-40 years in good health and CMV-seronegative. Sequencing input: PBMCs. The rearrangement combines TRBV7-6 with TRBJ2-7; the D gene assignment is ambiguous. The nucleotides are TGTGCCAGCTCCTCGAGACTTGACTACGAGCAGTACTTC. This sequence encodes CASSSRLDYEQYF.